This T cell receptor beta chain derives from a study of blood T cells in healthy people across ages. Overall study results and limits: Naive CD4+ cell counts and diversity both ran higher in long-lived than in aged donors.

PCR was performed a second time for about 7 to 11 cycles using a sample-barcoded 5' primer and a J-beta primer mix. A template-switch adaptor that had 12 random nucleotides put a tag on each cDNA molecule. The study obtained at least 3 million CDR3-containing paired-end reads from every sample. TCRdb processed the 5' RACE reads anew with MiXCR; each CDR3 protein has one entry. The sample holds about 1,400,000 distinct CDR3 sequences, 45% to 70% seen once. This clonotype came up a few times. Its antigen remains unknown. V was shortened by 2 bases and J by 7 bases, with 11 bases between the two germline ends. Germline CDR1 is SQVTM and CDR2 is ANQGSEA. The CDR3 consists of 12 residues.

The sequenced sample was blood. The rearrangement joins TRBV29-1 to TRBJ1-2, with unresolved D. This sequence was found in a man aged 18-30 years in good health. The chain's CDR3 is CSVEKGFGGYTF. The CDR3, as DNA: TGCAGCGTTGAAAAAGGGTTTGGTGGCTACACCTTC.